This TCR beta chain was sequenced for a study of blood T cell repertoires in COVID-19. Across the study: Material from acute and convalescent COVID-19 was sourced from the United States, Italy and Spain. The analysed material was cDNA or gDNA that came from T cells, B-cell-depleted T cells, or PBMCs.

Measured with immunoSEQ multiplex PCR; TCRdb has only the in-frame clones, and not every one. The sample has around 100,000 clones, just over 85% seen once. V was shortened by 5 bases and J by 5 bases, with 13 bases between the two germline ends. This CDR3 comprises 14 residues. From germline, CDR1 is MNHEY and CDR2 SVGAGI. This TCR was sampled from a human donor in a cohort sampled during active COVID-19. The sequencing sample was made of peripheral blood. This chain joins TRBV6-5 and TRBJ1-5; D perhaps matches TRBD1 (5 bases). CDR3 in DNA: TGTGCCAGCAGTATTCTGGGGCTCGATCAGCCCCAGCATTTT. Its translation is CASSILGLDQPQHF.